Shown below are 26 T cell receptor beta chains from a single sample sequenced in a study of blood T cell repertoires in COVID-19. The repertoire was sequenced with immunoSEQ multiplex PCR; TCRdb's copy has only in-frame clones and lacks some. The sample comprises 150,000 or so clones, about 86% of which are singletons, and roughly 19% rests with the top ten. Specimen: peripheral blood. The receptors shown here come from a woman older than 75 with acute or convalescent COVID-19.

The J gene is TRBJ2-1, the V gene TRBV18, with 8 nucleotides matching TRBD2. There are 16 residues in the CDR3. The J segment lost 7 bases and the V segment lost 0 bases, leaving 8 bases of the junction unmatched. Germline V gene lookup returns CDR1 KGHSH and CDR2 LQKENI. CDR3 nucleotide sequence: TGTGCCAGCTCACCACCATCCGCGGGGGGCGGAAATGAGCAGTTCTTC. Translation: CASSPPSAGGGNEQFF. The full variable domain, its missing parts supplied by reference TRBV18 and TRBJ2-1, is NAGVMQNPRHLVRRRGQEARLRCSPMKGHSHVYWYRQLPEEGLKFMVYLQKENIIDESGMPKERFSAEFPKEGPSILRIQQVVRGDSAAYFCASSPPSAGGGNEQFFGPGTRLTVL.

The chain combines TRBV9 with TRBJ2-1; 10 positions agree with TRBD2. Trimming removed 4 bases from V and 1 base from J; junction bases left unmatched: 5. The CDR3 covers 16 residues. The germline V gene encodes CDR1 SGDLS and CDR2 YYNGEE. The CDR3 loop reads CASSLAGGVSYNEQFF. CDR3 bases: TGTGCCAGCAGCTTAGCGGGGGGCGTTTCCTACAATGAGCAGTTCTTC.

This chain connects TRBV7-2 to TRBJ2-2, with D possibly being TRBD1 (5 bases). Germline loops: CDR1 SGHTA, CDR2 FQGNSA. V was pared by 2 bases and J by 1 base, with 5 bases between. This CDR3 comprises 14 residues. The CDR3 region is CASSLQGNTGELFF. DNA of the CDR3: TGTGCCAGCAGCTTACAGGGGAACACCGGGGAGCTGTTTTTT.

This clone showed up just once. The CDR3 DNA is TGCGCCAGCAGGCGACTACCGAACCTGAGTACTGGGGCCAACGTCCTGACTTTC. It encodes CASRRLPNLSTGANVLTF. The chain has TRBV4-1 and TRBJ2-6, with D possibly being TRBD2 (5 bases). Trimming shortened V by 6 bases and J by 2 bases, and 20 bases separated the two germline ends. The CDR3 length is 18 residues. Germline V gene lookup returns CDR1 MGHRA and CDR2 YSYEKL.

The J gene is TRBJ1-6, the V gene TRBV19, with D possibly TRBD1 on 5 matching bases. This CDR3 is built from 13 residues. CDR1 LNHDA and CDR2 SQIVND come from the germline V gene (reference sequence). V was clipped by 8 bases and J by 10 bases, with 15 bases between them. CDR3 residues: CASSGKRGSPLHF. The CDR3 region has the DNA TGTGCCAGTTCAGGGAAAAGAGGCTCACCCCTCCACTTT.

In this sample, this clone turned up a few times. This chain uses TRBV6-4 with TRBJ2-6; tentatively, D is TRBD1 (6 bases). The germline V and J ends were trimmed by 3 bases and 0 bases, with 6 bases remaining between them. Germline V gene data show CDR1 as MRHNA and CDR2 as SNTAGT. The CDR3 is 15 residues long. CDR3 protein: CASSEDSSGANVLTF. The CDR3 coding sequence is TGTGCCAGCAGTGAGGACAGCTCTGGGGCCAACGTCCTGACTTTC.

Concerning this clone itself: Other DNA sequences within the sample encode an identical CDR3. The chain carries TRBV19 and TRBJ2-1, with D perhaps TRBD1 (6 bases). CDR1 LNHDA and CDR2 SQIVND come from the germline V gene (reference sequence). The CDR3 sequence is 16 residues long. Between the trimmed V and J ends, which lost 3 bases and 0 bases, there was a span of 12 bases. Written as DNA, the CDR3 is TGTGCCAGTAGTATCGGTGGGGGCAGCTCCTACAATGAGCAGTTCTTC. Translated, it gives CASSIGGGSSYNEQFF. The variable domain in full, with the rest retrieved from reference TRBV19 and TRBJ2-1, is DGGITQSPKYLFRKEGQNVTLSCEQNLNHDAMYWYRQDPGQGLRLIYYSQIVNDFQKGDIAEGYSVSREKKESFPLTVTSAQKNPTAFYLCASSIGGGSSYNEQFFGPGTRLTVL.

The V and J genes are TRBV7-9 and TRBJ1-4; D ambiguous. This CDR3 region has 14 residues. The ends were cut back, 2 bases at V and 1 base at J, with 5 bases in the middle. Germline assignment: CDR1 SEHNR and CDR2 FQNEAQ (reference sequence). The CDR3 nucleotides are TGTGCCAGCAGCTTAACAGTAACTAATGAAAAACTGTTTTTT. This translates into CASSLTVTNEKLFF. Filled out from reference TRBV7-9 and TRBJ1-4, the complete variable domain reads DTGVSQNPRHKITKRGQNVTFRCDPISEHNRLYWYRQTLGQGPEFLTYFQNEAQLEKSRLLSDRFSAERPKGSFSTLEIQRTEQGDSAMYLCASSLTVTNEKLFFGSGTQLSVL.

This chain connects TRBV19 to TRBJ1-1; D is ambiguous. V shed 0 bases and J shed 7 bases, with 12 bases lying between them. The germline CDR1 and CDR2 sequences are LNHDA and SQIVND (reference sequence). The CDR3 is 14 amino acids. The CDR3 here is CASSIERGYFEAFF. In nucleotides, the CDR3 is TGTGCCAGTAGTATAGAACGAGGCTACTTTGAAGCTTTCTTT.

This chain uses TRBV19 with TRBJ2-1; no clear D gene. Germline V gene sequence: CDR1 LNHDA, CDR2 SQIVND (reference sequence). CDR3 length: 15 residues. Trimming took 3 bases from V and 0 from J, leaving 9 bases between them. As DNA, the CDR3 is TGTGCCAGTAGTATCGACATCTACTCCTACAATGAGCAGTTCTTC. Translation gives CASSIDIYSYNEQFF.

V is TRBV11-2 and J is TRBJ1-6; weak D call: TRBD1 (5 bases). The germline V and J ends were trimmed by 7 bases and 8 bases, with 15 bases remaining between them. The CDR3 extends over 14 amino acids. CDR1 is SGHAT and CDR2 is FQNNGV in the germline V gene. This CDR3 is CASTSGGRDSPLHF. In nucleotides, the CDR3 is TGTGCCAGCACCTCCGGGGGTAGGGATTCACCCCTCCACTTT.

The chain has TRBV25-1 and TRBJ2-1, with 14 bases identical to TRBD2. The CDR3 totals 18 residues. The ends lost 10 bases at V and 1 base at J; junction bases unmatched: 12. Germline V lookup: CDR1 MGHDK, CDR2 SYGVNS. CDR3 region: CAIEGLAGGFPSYNEQFF. The CDR3 nucleotides are TGTGCCATCGAAGGACTAGCGGGGGGTTTCCCATCCTACAATGAGCAGTTCTTC. Full variable domain (remainder filled in from reference TRBV25-1 and TRBJ2-1): EADIYQTPRYLVIGTGKKITLECSQTMGHDKMYWYQQDPGMELHLIHYSYGVNSTEKGDLSSESTVSRIRTEHFPLTLESARPSHTSQYLCAIEGLAGGFPSYNEQFFGPGTRLTVL.

The CDR3 DNA reads TGCGCCAGCAGCTTAAGCGGGCCAACAGATACGCAGTATTTT. This encodes CASSLSGPTDTQYF. The genes are TRBV5-1 and TRBJ2-3; TRBD2 might be the D (6 bases). Germline loops: CDR1 SGHRS, CDR2 YFSETQ. The CDR3 loop spans 14 amino acids. The V and J ends lost 2 bases and 3 bases respectively, with 10 bases between them.

The chain has TRBV5-4 and TRBJ1-3; 7 positions match TRBD1. This CDR3 contains 15 residues. Germline-derived CDR1 and CDR2 are SGHNT and YYREEE (reference sequence). V was pared by 3 bases and J by 1 base, with 4 bases of the junction left unmatched. This chain's CDR3 is CASSSGTVSGNTIYF. The CDR3 region has the DNA TGTGCCAGCAGCTCTGGGACAGTATCTGGAAACACCATATATTTT.

J is TRBJ2-5 and V is TRBV6-6; 9 bases align to TRBD2. The germline CDR1 and CDR2 sequences are MNHNY and SVGAGI (reference sequence). This CDR3 spans 17 amino acids. After removal of 5 bases from V and 3 bases from J, the junction contained 13 bases not matched to a gene. The CDR3 bases are TGTGCCAGCAGTCCGTTCGGTGCGGGAGGGAGGAAAGAGACCCAGTACTTC. This sequence encodes CASSPFGAGGRKETQYF.

The chain employs TRBV29-1 and TRBJ1-2, with D maybe TRBD1 (6 bases). The CDR3 sequence is 10 residues long. CDR1 is SQVTM, CDR2 ANQGSEA, per germline. V lost 7 bases and J 6 bases, leaving 9 bases between the germline ends. The CDR3 DNA is TGCAGCGGGGGGGCTGATGGCTACACCTTC. Amino acids: CSGGADGYTF.

The rearrangement links TRBV5-6 to TRBJ1-2; D is unresolved. Trimming removed 0 bases at V and 5 bases at J, with 11 bases between. The CDR3 runs to 14 residues. Per germline, CDR1 SGHDT and CDR2 YYEEEE. CDR3 sequence: CASSLGQVQYGYTF. The CDR3 DNA sequence: TGTGCCAGCAGCTTGGGGCAGGTTCAGTATGGCTACACCTTC.

The chain carries TRBV7-2 and TRBJ1-6, with 10 bases aligning to TRBD1. The CDR3 sequence is 15 residues long. Trimming took 3 bases from V and 9 from J; bases not matched to a gene: 5. Germline V gene lookup returns CDR1 SGHTA and CDR2 FQGNSA. The CDR3 DNA reads as TGTGCCAGCAGCTTTTACCGGGACAGGGGTTCACCCCTCCACTTT. Translation gives CASSFYRDRGSPLHF.

The rearrangement uses TRBV2 and TRBJ1-1; TRBD1 aligns across 7 bases. Germline assignment: CDR1 SNHLY and CDR2 FYNNEI. The CDR3 totals 15 residues. The V segment lost 8 bases and the J segment 5 bases; nucleotides outside the gene matches: 14. CDR3 residues: CASRQGPGRVTEAFF. In DNA form, the CDR3 reads TGTGCCAGCCGACAGGGTCCCGGAAGAGTTACTGAAGCTTTCTTT.

Comments on this clone: The same CDR3 arises from other DNA sequences in this sample as well. The gene calls are TRBV3-1 (or the pseudogene TRBV3-2) and TRBJ1-1; D is possibly TRBD1 (6 bases). The CDR3 extends over 14 amino acids. CDR1 is LGHDT, CDR2 YNNKEL, per germline (reference sequence). V was clipped by 2 bases and J by 2 bases, with 9 bases between them. The CDR3 here is CASSQPQGNTEAFF. The CDR3 DNA sequence: TGTGCCAGCAGCCAACCACAGGGAAACACTGAAGCTTTCTTT.

The rearrangement uses TRBV3-1 (or the pseudogene TRBV3-2) and TRBJ2-5, with TRBD2 matching 9 bases. Germline V gene data show CDR1 as LGHDT and CDR2 as YNNKEL (reference sequence). The CDR3 totals 14 residues. V trimming: 2 bases; J trimming: 5 bases; junction bases outside the gene matches: 3. The CDR3 DNA follows: TGTGCCAGCAGCCAACTCGGGACTAGCGAGACCCAGTACTTC. Its translation: CASSQLGTSETQYF.

The rearrangement links TRBV30 to TRBJ1-3; perhaps TRBD1 as D (6 bases). The germline V gene has CDR1 GTSNPN and CDR2 SVGIG (reference sequence). The CDR3 loop spans 16 amino acids. V was pared by 1 base and J by 1 base, with 14 bases between. The CDR3 sequence is CAWSAGGGGSGNTIYF. DNA for the CDR3: TGTGCCTGGAGTGCGGGGGGGGGCGGATCTGGAAACACCATATATTTT.

Only one count was recorded for this clone. Sequence at one end of the junction differs from germline and may be a read error. The V call is TRBV15, the J call TRBJ2-1, with TRBD2 identical over 10 bases. The germline gives CDR1 LNHNV, CDR2 YYDKDF (reference sequence). The CDR3 totals 19 residues. The DNA of the CDR3 is TGTGCCACCAGCAGAGCCGGGCTAGCGGGGGCCCGCTCCCACAATGAGCAGTTCTTC. It encodes CATSRAGLAGARSHNEQFF.

The gene calls are TRBV12-3 or TRBV12-4 and TRBJ2-1, with D unresolved. The CDR3 runs to 11 residues. V gave up 4 bases and J gave up 8 bases, with 6 bases separating them. The CDR3 DNA reads as TGTGCCAGCAGTTCGGGTCATGAGCAGTTCTTC. Its protein is CASSSGHEQFF.

This chain uses TRBV5-5 with TRBJ2-2, with TRBD1 identical over 9 bases. This CDR3 contains 17 residues. Germline CDR1 is SGHKS and CDR2 is YYEKEE (reference sequence). The ends lost 2 bases at V and 5 bases at J; junction bases unmatched: 10. The CDR3 protein is CASSLTPGQGKTGELFF. The CDR3 DNA reads TGTGCCAGCAGCTTAACGCCGGGACAGGGAAAGACCGGGGAGCTGTTTTTT.

This clone turned up a few times. V and J are TRBV19 and TRBJ2-1, with no clear D. Trimming cost V 1 base and J 4 bases, with 11 bases left between them. The germline CDR1 and CDR2 sequences are LNHDA and SQIVND (reference sequence). The CDR3 has 15 amino acids. The CDR3 coding sequence is TGTGCCAGTAGTATAGTCCACAGCCAGTACAATGAGCAGTTCTTC. Residues: CASSIVHSQYNEQFF.